The present TCR beta chain was sequenced within a study of T cell responses to AZD1222 COVID-19 vaccine. Study-level points and caveats: White British donors predominated, females outnumbered males, and clonal diversity was possibly underestimated. Among spike-specific TCRs, nearly half reportedly target unmutated variant regions.

The V gene lost 4 bases and the J gene lost 5 bases, with 17 bases spanning the gap. Looked up from germline, CDR1 is MGHRA and CDR2 is YSYEKL. The CDR3 length is 15 residues. Concerning this clone: What it recognizes is unknown.

The table came from immunoSEQ multiplex PCR; TCRdb's copy has only in-frame clones and leaves some out. The sample includes some 140,000 clones, approximately 84% of them seen just once. This chain connects TRBV4-1 to TRBJ2-5; D is ambiguous. The material was peripheral blood, obtained on day 0 of AZD1222 vaccination. The TCR was taken from an adult in good health. The CDR3: CASSPNRAAWETQYF. The CDR3 nucleotides read TGCGCCAGCAGCCCCAACCGGGCCGCGTGGGAGACCCAGTACTTC.